This T cell receptor beta chain is from a study of response to subunit inactivated influenza vaccine. This clonotype was seen a handful of times. Trimming shortened V by 3 bases and J by 11 bases, and 14 bases separated the two germline ends. The CDR3 spans 13 residues. TCRdb itself ran the RT-PCR reads through MiXCR, one entry per CDR3 protein. This sample has roughly 540,000 distinct CDR3 sequences, with approximately 20% found just once. This sample also belongs to another study, concerning T cells expressing NK-cell markers. That work states: cDNA encoding TCR beta was synthesized via 5'RACE template switching incorporating UMIs.

This receptor was identified in a man over 45 who received an inactivated influenza vaccine. The source was CD4+ T cells sorted from PBMCs, collected approximately 13 days after vaccination. This chain links TRBV12-3 or TRBV12-4 with TRBJ1-5; D is undetermined. In DNA form, the CDR3 reads TGTGCCAGCAGTTTTGACGGCCGGAGGGCCCAGCATTTT. Encoded protein: CASSFDGRRAQHF.